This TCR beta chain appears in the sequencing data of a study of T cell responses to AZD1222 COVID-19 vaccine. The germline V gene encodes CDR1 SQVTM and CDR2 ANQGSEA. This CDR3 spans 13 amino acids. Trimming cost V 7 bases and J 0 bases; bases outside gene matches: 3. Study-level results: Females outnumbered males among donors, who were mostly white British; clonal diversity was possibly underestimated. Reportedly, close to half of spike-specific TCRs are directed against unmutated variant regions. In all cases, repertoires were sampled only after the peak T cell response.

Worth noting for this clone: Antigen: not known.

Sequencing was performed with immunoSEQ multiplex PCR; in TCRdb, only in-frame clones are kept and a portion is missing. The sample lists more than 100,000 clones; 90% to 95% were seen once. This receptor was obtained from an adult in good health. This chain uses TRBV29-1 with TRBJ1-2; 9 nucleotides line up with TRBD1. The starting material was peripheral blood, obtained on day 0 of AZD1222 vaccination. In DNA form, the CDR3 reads TGCAGCGCCGGGACAGGGACTAACTATGGCTACACCTTC. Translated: CSAGTGTNYGYTF.